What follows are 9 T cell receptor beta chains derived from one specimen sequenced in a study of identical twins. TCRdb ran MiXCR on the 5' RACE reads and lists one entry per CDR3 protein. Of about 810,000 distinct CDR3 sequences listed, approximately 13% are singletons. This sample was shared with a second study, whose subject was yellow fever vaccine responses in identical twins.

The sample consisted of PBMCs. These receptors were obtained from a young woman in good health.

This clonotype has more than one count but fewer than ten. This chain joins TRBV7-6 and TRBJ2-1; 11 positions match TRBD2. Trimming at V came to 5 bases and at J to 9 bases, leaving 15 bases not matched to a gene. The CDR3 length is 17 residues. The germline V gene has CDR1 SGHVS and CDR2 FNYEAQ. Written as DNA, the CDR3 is TGTGCCAGCAGCACCCTGACTAGCGGGATTTCTCCCTCTGAGCAGTTCTTC. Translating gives CASSTLTSGISPSEQFF. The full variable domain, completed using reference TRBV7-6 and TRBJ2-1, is GAGVSQSPRYKVTKRGQDVALRCDPISGHVSLYWYRQALGQGPEFLTYFNYEAQQDKSGLPNDRFSAERPEGSISTLTIQRTEQRDSAMYRCASSTLTSGISPSEQFFGPGTRLTVL.

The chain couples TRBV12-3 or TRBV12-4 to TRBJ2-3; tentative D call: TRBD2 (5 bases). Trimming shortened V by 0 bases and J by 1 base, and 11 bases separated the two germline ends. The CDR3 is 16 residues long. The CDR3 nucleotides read TGTGCCAGCAGTTTAGCGAGAAATAGCGGCACAGATACGCAGTATTTT. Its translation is CASSLARNSGTDTQYF.

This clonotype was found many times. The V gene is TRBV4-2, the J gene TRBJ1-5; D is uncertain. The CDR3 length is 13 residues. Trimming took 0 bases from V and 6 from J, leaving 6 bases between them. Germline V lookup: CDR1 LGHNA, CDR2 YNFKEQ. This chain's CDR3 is CASSQDLFQPQHF. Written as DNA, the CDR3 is TGTGCCAGCAGCCAAGATCTTTTTCAGCCCCAGCATTTT.

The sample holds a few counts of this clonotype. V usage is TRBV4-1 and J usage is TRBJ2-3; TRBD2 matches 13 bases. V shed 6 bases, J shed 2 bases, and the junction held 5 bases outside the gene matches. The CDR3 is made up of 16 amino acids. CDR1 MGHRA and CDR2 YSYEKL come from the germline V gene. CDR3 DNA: TGCGCCAGCAGAAAAGGACTAGCGGGGGTCACAGATACGCAGTATTTT. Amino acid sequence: CASRKGLAGVTDTQYF.

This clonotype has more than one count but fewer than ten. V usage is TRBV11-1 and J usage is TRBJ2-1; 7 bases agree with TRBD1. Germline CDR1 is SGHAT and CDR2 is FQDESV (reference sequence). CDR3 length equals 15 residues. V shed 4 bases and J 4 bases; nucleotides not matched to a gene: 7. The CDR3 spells CASSSNRGPYNEQFF. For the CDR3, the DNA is TGTGCCAGCAGCTCAAACAGGGGACCATACAATGAGCAGTTCTTC.

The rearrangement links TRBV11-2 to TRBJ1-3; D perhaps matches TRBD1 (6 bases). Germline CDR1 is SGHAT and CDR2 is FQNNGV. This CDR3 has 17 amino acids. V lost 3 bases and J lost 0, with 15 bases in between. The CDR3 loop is CASSFQGPIPSGNTIYF. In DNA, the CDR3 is TGTGCCAGCAGCTTTCAGGGGCCAATTCCCTCTGGAAACACCATATATTTT.

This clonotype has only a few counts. CDR3 loop: CASRLFTGTSGFSSYNEQFF. The CDR3 nucleotides read TGTGCCAGCAGACTGTTTACCGGGACTAGCGGGTTTAGCTCCTACAATGAGCAGTTCTTC. This chain uses TRBV28 with TRBJ2-1; 12 bases map to TRBD2. The CDR3 runs to 20 residues. J gave up 0 bases and V 6 bases, and 15 bases lay outside the gene matches. Germline CDR1 MDHEN, CDR2 SYDVKM.

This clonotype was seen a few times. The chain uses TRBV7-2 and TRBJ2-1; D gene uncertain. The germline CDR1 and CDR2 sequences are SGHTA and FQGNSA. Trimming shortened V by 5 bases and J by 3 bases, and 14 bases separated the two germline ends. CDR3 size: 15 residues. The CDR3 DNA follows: TGTGCCAGCAGCAACATTATGTGGTACTACAATGAGCAGTTCTTC. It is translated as CASSNIMWYYNEQFF.

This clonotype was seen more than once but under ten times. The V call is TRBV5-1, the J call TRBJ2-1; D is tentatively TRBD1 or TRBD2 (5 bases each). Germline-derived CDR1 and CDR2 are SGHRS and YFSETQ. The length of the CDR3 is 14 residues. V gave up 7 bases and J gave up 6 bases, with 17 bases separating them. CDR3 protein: CASGRDGFGNEQFF. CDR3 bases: TGCGCCAGCGGCCGGGACGGCTTCGGCAATGAGCAGTTCTTC.